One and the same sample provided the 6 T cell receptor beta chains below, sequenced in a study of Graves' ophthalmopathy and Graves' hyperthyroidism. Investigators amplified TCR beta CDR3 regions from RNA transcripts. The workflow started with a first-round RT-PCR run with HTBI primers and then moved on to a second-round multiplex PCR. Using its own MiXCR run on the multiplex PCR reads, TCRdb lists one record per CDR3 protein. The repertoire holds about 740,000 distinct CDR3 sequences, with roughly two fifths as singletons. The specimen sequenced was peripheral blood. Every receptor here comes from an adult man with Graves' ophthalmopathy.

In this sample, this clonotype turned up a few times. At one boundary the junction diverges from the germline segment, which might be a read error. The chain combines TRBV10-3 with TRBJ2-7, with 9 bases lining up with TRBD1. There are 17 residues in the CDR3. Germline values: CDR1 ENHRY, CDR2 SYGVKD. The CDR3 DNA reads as TGTGCCAGCAGTTACTCGAGATTCGGGACAGGGAGCGGCGAGCAGTACTTC. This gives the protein CASSYSRFGTGSGEQYF.

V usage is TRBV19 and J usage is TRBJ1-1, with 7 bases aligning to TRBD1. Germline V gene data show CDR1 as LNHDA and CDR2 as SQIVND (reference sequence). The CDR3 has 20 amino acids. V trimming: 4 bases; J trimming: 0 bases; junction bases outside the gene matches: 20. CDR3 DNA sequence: TGTGCCAGTAGTAGTCGGACACCGGGACAGCACTCTCCCATGAACACTGAAGCTTTCTTT. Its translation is CASSSRTPGQHSPMNTEAFF.

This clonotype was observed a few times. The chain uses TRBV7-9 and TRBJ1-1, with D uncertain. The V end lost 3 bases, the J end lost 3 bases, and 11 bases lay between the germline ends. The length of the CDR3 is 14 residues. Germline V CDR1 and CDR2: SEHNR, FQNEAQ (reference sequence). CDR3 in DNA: TGTGCCAGCAGCTTGGCGGGCAGATACACTGAAGCTTTCTTT. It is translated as CASSLAGRYTEAFF. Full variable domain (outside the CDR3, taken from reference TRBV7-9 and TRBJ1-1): DTGVSQNPRHKITKRGQNVTFRCDPISEHNRLYWYRQTLGQGPEFLTYFQNEAQLEKSRLLSDRFSAERPKGSFSTLEIQRTEQGDSAMYLCASSLAGRYTEAFFGQGTRLTVV.

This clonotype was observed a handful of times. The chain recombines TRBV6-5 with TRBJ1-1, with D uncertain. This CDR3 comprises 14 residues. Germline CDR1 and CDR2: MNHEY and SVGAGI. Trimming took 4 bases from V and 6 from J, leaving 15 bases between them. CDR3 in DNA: TGTGCCAGCAGTTCCAGCCAATCGGGTTCTGAAGCTTTCTTT. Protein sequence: CASSSSQSGSEAFF.

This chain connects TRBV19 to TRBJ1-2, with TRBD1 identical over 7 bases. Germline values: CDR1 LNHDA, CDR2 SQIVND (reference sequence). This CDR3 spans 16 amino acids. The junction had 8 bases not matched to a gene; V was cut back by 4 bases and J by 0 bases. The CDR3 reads CASSSGTEQSNYGYTF. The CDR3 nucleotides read TGTGCCAGTAGTAGCGGGACAGAACAGTCTAACTATGGCTACACCTTC.

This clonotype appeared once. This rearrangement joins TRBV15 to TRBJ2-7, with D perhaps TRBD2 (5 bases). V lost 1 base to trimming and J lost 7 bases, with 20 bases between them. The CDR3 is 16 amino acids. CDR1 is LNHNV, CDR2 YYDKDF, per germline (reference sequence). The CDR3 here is CATSRAPTGIALEQYF. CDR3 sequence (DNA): TGTGCCACCAGCAGAGCCCCGACCGGGATAGCCCTGGAGCAGTACTTC.